The rows below give T cell receptor beta chains drawn from one sample of a study of blood T cells in healthy people across ages. TCRdb passed the 5' RACE reads through MiXCR, listing each CDR3 protein once. The table has about 840,000 distinct CDR3 sequences, 25% to 30% seen once. The same sample was also used in a study of T cells of mothers and their children.

Sequenced sample: blood. The source of these receptors is a woman in her thirties or forties in good health. Both conserved end residues are part of each CDR3.

v_gene | CDR3aa
TRBV20-1 | CSASPRASILETQYF
TRBV5-1 | CASSTLQETQYF
TRBV7-8 | CASSFVSGGDIQYF
TRBV7-8 | CASSPREGHDEKLFF
TRBV27 | CASTPGTGELFF
TRBV12-3/TRBV12-4 | CASRSRGQPQHF
TRBV5-1 | CASSFVRDQETQYF
TRBV9 | CASSIDGNTEAFF
TRBV7-3 | CASSLTRRGGSEQFF
TRBV20-1 | CSADTRVTETQYF
TRBV12-3/TRBV12-4 | CASSLGQTWSQHF
TRBV15 | CATSRDRGRSLAGETQYF
TRBV4-2 | CASSQGVQGADQPQHF
TRBV29-1 | CSVQQGLGTEAFF